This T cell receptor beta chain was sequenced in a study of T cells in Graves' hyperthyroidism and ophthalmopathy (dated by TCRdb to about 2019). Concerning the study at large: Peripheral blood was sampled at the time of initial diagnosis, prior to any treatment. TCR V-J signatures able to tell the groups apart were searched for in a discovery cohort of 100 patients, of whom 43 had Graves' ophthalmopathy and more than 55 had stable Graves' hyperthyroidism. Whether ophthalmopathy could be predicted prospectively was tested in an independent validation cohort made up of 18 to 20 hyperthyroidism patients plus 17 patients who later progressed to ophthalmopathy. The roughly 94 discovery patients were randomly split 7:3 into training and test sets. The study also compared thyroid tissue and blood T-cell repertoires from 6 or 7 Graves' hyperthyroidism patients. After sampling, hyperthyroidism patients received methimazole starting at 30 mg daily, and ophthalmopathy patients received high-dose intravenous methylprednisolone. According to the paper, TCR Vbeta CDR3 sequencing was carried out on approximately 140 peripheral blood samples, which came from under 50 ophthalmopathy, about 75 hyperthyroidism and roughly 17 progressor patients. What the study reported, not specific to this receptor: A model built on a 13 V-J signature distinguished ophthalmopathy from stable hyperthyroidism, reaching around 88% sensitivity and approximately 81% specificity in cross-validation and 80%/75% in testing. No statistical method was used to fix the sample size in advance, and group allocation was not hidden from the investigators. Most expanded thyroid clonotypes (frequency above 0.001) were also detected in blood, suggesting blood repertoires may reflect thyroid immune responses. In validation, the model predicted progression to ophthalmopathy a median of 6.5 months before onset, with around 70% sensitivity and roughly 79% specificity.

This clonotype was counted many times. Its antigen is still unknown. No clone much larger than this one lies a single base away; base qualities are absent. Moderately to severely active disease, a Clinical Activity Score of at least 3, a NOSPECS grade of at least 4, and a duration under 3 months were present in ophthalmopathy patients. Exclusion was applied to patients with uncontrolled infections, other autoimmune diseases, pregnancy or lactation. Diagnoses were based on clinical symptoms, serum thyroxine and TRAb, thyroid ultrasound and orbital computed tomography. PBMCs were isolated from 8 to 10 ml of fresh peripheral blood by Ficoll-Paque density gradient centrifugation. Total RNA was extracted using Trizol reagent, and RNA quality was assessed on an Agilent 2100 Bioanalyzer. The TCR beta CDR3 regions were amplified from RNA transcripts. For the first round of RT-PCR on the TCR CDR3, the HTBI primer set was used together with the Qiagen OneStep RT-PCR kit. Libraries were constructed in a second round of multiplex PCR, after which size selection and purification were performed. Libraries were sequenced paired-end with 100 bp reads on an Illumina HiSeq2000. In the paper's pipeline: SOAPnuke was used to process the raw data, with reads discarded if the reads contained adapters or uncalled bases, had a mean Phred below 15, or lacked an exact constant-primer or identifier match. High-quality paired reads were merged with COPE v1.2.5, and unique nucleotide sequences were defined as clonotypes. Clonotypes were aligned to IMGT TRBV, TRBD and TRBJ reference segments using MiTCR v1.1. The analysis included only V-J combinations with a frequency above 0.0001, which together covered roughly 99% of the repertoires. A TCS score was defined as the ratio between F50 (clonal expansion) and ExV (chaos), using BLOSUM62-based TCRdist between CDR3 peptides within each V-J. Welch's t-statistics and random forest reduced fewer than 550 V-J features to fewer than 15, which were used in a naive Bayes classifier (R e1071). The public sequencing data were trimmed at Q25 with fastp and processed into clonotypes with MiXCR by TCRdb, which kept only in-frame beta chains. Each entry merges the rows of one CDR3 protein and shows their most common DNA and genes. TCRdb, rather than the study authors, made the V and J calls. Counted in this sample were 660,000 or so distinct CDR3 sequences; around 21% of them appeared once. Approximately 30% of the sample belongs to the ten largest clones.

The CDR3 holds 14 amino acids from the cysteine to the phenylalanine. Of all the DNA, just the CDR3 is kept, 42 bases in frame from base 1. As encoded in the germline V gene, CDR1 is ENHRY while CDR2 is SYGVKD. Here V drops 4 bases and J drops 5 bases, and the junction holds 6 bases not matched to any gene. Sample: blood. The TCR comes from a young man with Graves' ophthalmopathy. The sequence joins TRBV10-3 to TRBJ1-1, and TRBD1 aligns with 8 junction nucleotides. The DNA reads TGTGCCATCAGTGCCGGGACAGGAACAACTGAAGCTTTCTTT. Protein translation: CAISAGTGTTEAFF.